The sample holds a few counts of the clone carrying this T cell receptor (beta chain). Its target is not known. The data were taken from a study of cytomegalovirus exposure and HLA in healthy donors. General study points: Across donors, sequencing depth was assumed by presence/absence analyses to be roughly uniform. The study found most TCR sequences rare, yet found some public TCRs in many donors. Common viral pathogens seemed to be connected with several of the most significant clusters, according to a later analysis. Serostatus for CMV was the only available immune exposure information.

Primers: 60 Vbeta forward and 13 Jbeta reverse. Sequencing used immunoSEQ multiplex PCR; TCRdb keeps in-frame clones, though not all of them. The profile shows about 270,000 clones, under 80% of them singletons. CDR3 size: 13 residues. Germline V gene lookup returns CDR1 SNHLY and CDR2 FYNNEI. V lost 4 bases and J lost 0, with 4 bases in between. This TCR derives from a female donor in good health and CMV-seronegative. The chain joins TRBV2 to TRBJ1-3; no definite D call. Sequencing was carried out using PBMCs. CDR3 nucleotide sequence: TGTGCCAGCAGTGGCGGCTCTGGAAACACCATATATTTT. Protein: CASSGGSGNTIYF.